This record looks at one TCR beta chain sequence and its context. Its antigen is still unknown. This record belongs to a study of CD8 T cells in ankylosing spondylitis. General observations from the study: It appeared that ankylosing spondylitis blood was characterized by a TCR beta motif of several highly homologous variants. In ankylosing spondylitis patients, matched synovial fluid reportedly showed significant enrichment of disease-linked clones. Past research had described some motif variants in reactive arthritis synovial fluid and blood.

TCRdb passed the 5' RACE reads through MiXCR, listing each CDR3 protein once. In the table there are approximately 150,000 distinct CDR3 sequences, about a sixth of which are singletons. The sequence was obtained from a male donor with ankylosing spondylitis. Sequenced sample: blood, either unsorted or a sorted T cell fraction (not recorded which).

Here the CDR3 reads CASSFNGQGDTEAFF. CDR3 bases: TGTGCCAGCAGTTTCAACGGACAGGGCGACACTGAAGCTTTCTTT. This chain uses TRBV6-5 with TRBJ1-1; 8 nucleotides match TRBD1. Germline values: CDR1 MNHEY, CDR2 SVGAGI. J gave up 3 bases and V 4 bases, and 7 bases lay outside the gene matches. CDR3 length: 15 residues.